The source of this TCR beta chain is a study of cytomegalovirus exposure and HLA in healthy donors. Germline CDR1 SGHVS, CDR2 FNYEAQ. The V gene lost 8 bases and the J gene lost 4 bases, with 17 bases spanning the gap. The length of the CDR3 is 14 residues. Notes on this clone: As yet, its antigen is unknown.

Donors were ostensibly healthy at sampling, although undocumented immune exposures were probable. Vbeta (60) and Jbeta (13) primers were used in the PCR. Some clones are missing from TCRdb's copy, which holds only in-frame ones; the method was immunoSEQ multiplex PCR. The table records around 130,000 clones, around 70% of them present only once. Study results and caveats: The listing of 160 or so TCR beta chains classed them as cytomegalovirus-associated. The classifier reportedly diagnosed cytomegalovirus status with high specificity and sensitivity.

This TCR derives from a woman aged 60-75 years in good health and CMV-seropositive. The sequenced material came from PBMCs. The rearrangement links TRBV7-6 to TRBJ2-5; D might be TRBD2 (5 bases). In nucleotides, the CDR3 is TGTGCCAGCGCGGCGGGCCCGGGGAGAGAGACCCAGTACTTC. This encodes CASAAGPGRETQYF.